This section outlines one T cell receptor (beta chain) sequence together with its context. The data derive from a study of T-cell memory formation after mild COVID-19. The CDR3 sequence is 14 residues long. V was pared by 2 bases and J by 4 bases, with 11 bases between. The germline V gene encodes CDR1 KGHSH and CDR2 LQKENI. TCRdb reprocessed the 5' RACE reads via MiXCR and lists one record per CDR3 protein. The sample yields 180,000 or so distinct CDR3 sequences, 11% seen once. The source of this sequence is a man younger than 35 who had mild COVID-19 (a few samples of this study predate the infection). Cell type and time point are not known. The sequencing input was PBMCs or a T cell subset sorted from them (not recorded which). The chain recombines TRBV18 with TRBJ1-2; D not certain. This chain's CDR3 is CASSPGKEIYGYTF. CDR3 coding DNA: TGTGCCAGCTCACCAGGGAAGGAGATCTATGGCTACACCTTC.